This TCR beta chain is drawn from a study of cytomegalovirus exposure and HLA in healthy donors. Study outcomes and limitations: TCR beta V segments were, for the most part, productive about 87% or about 30% of the time in an earlier analysis.

As regards this clone: Its antigen is not known.

This CDR3 is 16 amino acids long. Trimming took 0 bases from V and 4 from J, leaving 16 bases between them. Germline assignment: CDR1 LNHNV and CDR2 YYDKDF (reference sequence). The PCR employed 60 Vbeta primers together with 13 Jbeta primers. In the original analysis: The authors later counted 65 million to 90 million unique TCR beta chains, some 9.9 million of them shared. The method was immunoSEQ multiplex PCR; TCRdb's version includes in-frame clones alone and lacks a portion of them. That table supplies the V and J calls and clone size; D and trimming were determined from the DNA. The sample includes about 150,000 clones, around three quarters of them seen just once.

The clonotype was recovered from a woman in her thirties or forties in good health and CMV-seronegative. The chain uses TRBV15 and TRBJ2-7; TRBD2 might be the D (6 bases). Sequenced material: PBMCs. DNA for the CDR3: TGTGCCACCAGCAGAGATGATGAGGGAGGAACGTACGAGCAGTACTTC. It is translated as CATSRDDEGGTYEQYF.